This passage covers 8 T cell receptor beta chains from one sample sequenced in a study of CD8 T cells in Susac syndrome. After extraction with the RNeasy kit, roughly 0.45 to 1 ug of the RNA was reverse transcribed using random hexamers. TCRdb used MiXCR to reprocess the immunoSEQ multiplex PCR reads, holding one entry per CDR3 protein. The data contain hundreds of thousands of distinct CDR3 sequences, approximately 94% of them singletons. Sequenced material: CD4+ T cells from PBMCs. The source is a human donor with Susac syndrome.

This rearrangement joins TRBV3-1 to TRBJ1-3, with 8 bases that match TRBD1. CDR1 and CDR2 from the germline V gene are LGHDT and YNNKEL (reference sequence). V was clipped by 6 bases and J by 2 bases; unmatched bases: 6. The CDR3 has 15 residues. CDR3 sequence: CASRVGQGAGNTIYF. Here the CDR3 DNA reads TGTGCCAGCAGGGTTGGACAGGGCGCTGGAAACACCATATATTTT.

This chain connects TRBV6-2 or TRBV6-3 to TRBJ2-7; weak D call: TRBD1 (5 bases). Germline V CDR1 and CDR2: MNHEY, SVGEGT. The CDR3 length is 14 residues. V dropped 2 bases and J dropped 2 bases, with 10 bases sitting between them. The CDR3 loop is CASSYGGAAYEQYF. CDR3 nucleotide sequence: TGTGCCAGCAGTTACGGTGGGGCCGCCTACGAGCAGTACTTC.

The rearrangement uses TRBV18 and TRBJ1-6; D ambiguous. Germline CDR1 KGHSH, CDR2 LQKENI. Trimming pared 6 bases from V and 0 bases from J, leaving 12 bases between. The CDR3 length is 16 residues. As DNA, the CDR3 is TGTGCCAGCTCCCCGGAGGAGAGCTCCTATAATTCACCCCTCCACTTT. It translates to CASSPEESSYNSPLHF.

This clonotype was picked up a small number of times. This chain joins TRBV29-1 and TRBJ2-7; possible D gene TRBD1, 7 bases. This CDR3 is built from 16 residues. V was cut by 0 bases and J by 2 bases, with 17 bases left in between. The germline CDR1 and CDR2 sequences are SQVTM and ANQGSEA. The chain's CDR3 is CSVEDPTSRGAYEQYF. Written as DNA, the CDR3 is TGCAGCGTTGAAGATCCCACCTCCAGGGGGGCCTACGAGCAGTACTTC.

The sample holds one count of this clonotype. The V gene is TRBV29-1, the J gene TRBJ1-2; unclear D gene. In germline, CDR1 is SQVTM, CDR2 ANQGSEA. With 3 bases removed from V and 8 bases from J, the gap between germline ends came to 10 bases. This CDR3 is 11 amino acids long. The CDR3 coding sequence is TGCAGCGTTGAGGAAGGAGGGGGCTACACCTTC. Its translation: CSVEEGGGYTF.

The rearrangement uses TRBV7-9 and TRBJ2-7, with D perhaps being TRBD1 or TRBD2 (7 bases each). CDR3 size: 15 residues. From germline, CDR1 is SEHNR and CDR2 FQNEAQ (reference sequence). V was clipped by 1 base and J by 4 bases, with 14 bases between them. The CDR3 bases are TGTGCCAGCAGCTTAGGGGGAGGGGGCTCGTACGAGCAGTACTTC. Translated, it gives CASSLGGGGSYEQYF. Together with reference TRBV7-9 and TRBJ2-7, the CDR3 gives the full variable domain: DTGVSQNPRHKITKRGQNVTFRCDPISEHNRLYWYRQTLGQGPEFLTYFQNEAQLEKSRLLSDRFSAERPKGSFSTLEIQRTEQGDSAMYLCASSLGGGGSYEQYFGPGTRLTVT.

The V gene is TRBV20-1, the J gene TRBJ2-2; TRBD1 matches 9 bases. CDR3 size: 15 residues. The germline gives CDR1 DFQATT, CDR2 SNEGSKA (reference sequence). The V and J ends lost 2 bases and 7 bases, in that order; junction bases with no gene match: 8. CDR3 sequence: CSARRQGEAGGELFF. For the CDR3, the DNA is TGCAGTGCTAGAAGACAGGGGGAAGCAGGCGGGGAGCTGTTTTTT.

V usage is TRBV25-1 and J usage is TRBJ1-2; no firm D call. The V gene's germline CDR1 is MGHDK and CDR2 SYGVNS. CDR3 size: 14 residues. Trimming removed 0 bases at V and 8 bases at J, with 13 bases between. The CDR3 is CASSEYMGSGGYTF. In nucleotides, the CDR3 is TGTGCCAGCAGTGAATATATGGGGTCTGGCGGCTACACCTTC.